The next 3 T cell receptor beta chains were all read from a single sample in a study of cytomegalovirus exposure and HLA in healthy donors. A multiplex PCR was run with 60 Vbeta primers and 13 Jbeta primers. The data were produced by immunoSEQ multiplex PCR, yet TCRdb's version contains in-frame clones alone and is incomplete. The sample records 150,000 to 200,000 clones, more than 65% being singletons. Sequencing input: PBMCs. All receptors come from a woman aged 30 to 39 in good health and CMV-seronegative.

This chain uses TRBV11-2 with TRBJ1-1; 7 positions agree with TRBD1. In germline, CDR1 is SGHAT, CDR2 FQNNGV. The CDR3 loop spans 15 amino acids. The J segment lost 1 base and the V segment lost 0 bases, leaving 2 bases of the junction unmatched. This CDR3 reads CASSLDSGGNTEAFF. The DNA of the CDR3 is TGTGCCAGCAGCTTAGATTCAGGGGGGAACACTGAAGCTTTCTTT.

This chain connects TRBV6-5 to TRBJ1-1; TRBD1 might be the D (6 bases). V was clipped by 2 bases and J by 5 bases, with 12 bases between them. Germline V gene sequence: CDR1 MNHEY, CDR2 SVGAGI. CDR3 length: 14 amino acids. DNA of the CDR3: TGTGCCAGCAGTTACGGAACAGGGAGTACTGAAGCTTTCTTT. Residues: CASSYGTGSTEAFF.

The chain has TRBV29-1 and TRBJ2-3; TRBD1 might be the D (6 bases). V lost 8 bases and J lost 0, with 9 bases in between. CDR1 is SQVTM and CDR2 is ANQGSEA in the germline V gene. CDR3 length: 12 residues. Written as DNA, the CDR3 is TGCAGCACGGGACACAGCACAGATACGCAGTATTTT. This gives the protein CSTGHSTDTQYF.